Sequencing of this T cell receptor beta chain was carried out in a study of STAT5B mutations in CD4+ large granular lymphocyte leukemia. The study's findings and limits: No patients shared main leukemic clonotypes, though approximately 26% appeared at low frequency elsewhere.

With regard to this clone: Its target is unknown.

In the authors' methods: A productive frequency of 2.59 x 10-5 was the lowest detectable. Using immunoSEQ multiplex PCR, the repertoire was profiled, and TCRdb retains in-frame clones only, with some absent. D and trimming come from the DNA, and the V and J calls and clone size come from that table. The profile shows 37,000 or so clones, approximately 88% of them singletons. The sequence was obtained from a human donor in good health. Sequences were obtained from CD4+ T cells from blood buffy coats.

The CDR3 loop reads CASSGGSSGAYNEQFF. Written as DNA, the CDR3 is TGTGCCAGCAGCGGGGGGTCTAGCGGAGCCTACAATGAGCAGTTCTTC. The rearrangement uses TRBV7-2 and TRBJ2-1, with TRBD2 identical over 7 bases. Per the germline V gene, CDR1 is SGHTA and CDR2 is FQGNSA. After removal of 5 bases from V and 2 bases from J, the junction contained 9 bases not matched to a gene. The CDR3 runs to 16 residues.